The rows below give T cell receptor beta chains drawn from one sample of a study of T cell repertoires in ileal Crohn's disease. Assay used: immunoSEQ multiplex PCR; TCRdb lists only in-frame clones, some missing. This table has about 13,000 clones, about four fifths appearing once. Material for sequencing was ileal tissue. These TCRs come from an adult with Crohn's disease. CDR3s include the opening cysteine and the closing phenylalanine or tryptophan. A D gene is named only where the DNA matches it firmly. The size field is filled for only some rows; it gives once, few, many or a size class.

D,V,J,size,DNA,CDR3
TRBD1,TRBV2,TRBJ1-5,-,TGTGCCAGCAGTCCACAGGGGGGGAGAAGCAATCAGCCCCAGCATTTT,CASSPQGGRSNQPQHF
TRBD2,TRBV11-2,TRBJ2-5,-,TGTGCCAGCAGCTTAAATGCGGGGGGTCCAGAGACCCAGTACTTC,CASSLNAGGPETQYF
TRBD2,TRBV4-2,TRBJ2-3,-,TGTGCCAGCAGCCAAAAAAGCGGGAGGTTTAGTGCAGATACGCAGTATTTT,CASSQKSGRFSADTQYF
TRBD1,TRBV13,TRBJ2-2,-,TGTGCCAGCAGTTTTTCAGGGGGACCGCGTGACACCGGGGAGCTGTTTTTT,CASSFSGGPRDTGELFF
TRBD2,TRBV2,TRBJ2-3,-,TGTGCCATTCGGACTAGCGGGTATACAGATACGCAGTATTTT,CAIRTSGYTDTQYF
-,TRBV14,TRBJ1-6,-,TGTGCCAGCAGCCTTCGCGCGATTAGGAGTTCACCCCTCCACTTT,CASSLRAIRSSPLHF
-,TRBV4-3,TRBJ1-5,-,TGCGCCAGCAGCCAAGATTATGACACTAATCAGCCCCAGCATTTT,CASSQDYDTNQPQHF
TRBD2,TRBV19,TRBJ2-1,-,TGTGCCAGCCTCCTAGCGGGGAGTAACAATGAGCAGTTCTTC,CASLLAGSNNEQFF
-,TRBV28,TRBJ1-5,once,TGTGCCAGCACACGAGACCGGGGGACCATACCACAGCCCCAGCATTTT,CASTRDRGTIPQPQHF
-,TRBV6-5,TRBJ2-7,once,TGTGCCAGCAGTTACTTCTCAGGGGGAGGTGAGCAGTACTTC,CASSYFSGGGEQYF
-,TRBV5-6,TRBJ2-7,few,TGTGCCAGCAGCTTGGGCGGCAGGGGCAACGAGCAGTACTTC,CASSLGGRGNEQYF
TRBD2,TRBV6-6,TRBJ2-1,-,TGTGCCAGCAGTCAGCGGGAGTCCAATGAGCAGTTCTTC,CASSQRESNEQFF
-,TRBV2,TRBJ1-5,-,TGTGCCAGCAGTCCCCAGGGAGGGCGTAGCAATCAGCCCCAGCATTTT,CASSPQGGRSNQPQHF
-,TRBV7-6,TRBJ1-4,-,TGTGCCAGCAGCTTATCTGATGAAAAACTGTTTTTT,CASSLSDEKLFF
TRBD2,TRBV7-2,TRBJ2-3,-,TGTGCCAGCAGCTTAGATCCTAGACTAGCGGGTAGCACAGATACGCAGTATTTT,CASSLDPRLAGSTDTQYF
-,TRBV28,TRBJ2-4,-,TGTGCCAGCAGTCCCGCAAGGGGGAACATTCAGTACTTC,CASSPARGNIQYF
-,TRBV5-1,TRBJ1-2,-,TGCGCCTGCTCCACAGCAAACTATGGCTACACCTTC,CACSTANYGYTF
-,TRBV5-1,TRBJ2-7,-,TGCGCCAGCAGCTTGGGGGCCGGTAGCTCCTACGAGCAGTACTTC,CASSLGAGSSYEQYF
TRBD1,TRBV7-2,TRBJ1-2,-,TGTGCCAGCAGCATTGGACAGGGGGCAGAAGGCTACACCTTC,CASSIGQGAEGYTF
TRBD2,TRBV11-3,TRBJ2-1,once,TGTGCCAGCAGCTCCCTCGGGGGAGGGTTGAATGAGCAGTTCTTC,CASSSLGGGLNEQFF
-,TRBV6-5,TRBJ1-5,-,TGTGCCAGCAGAATCAGGGTTTATAGCAATCAGCCCCAGCATTTT,CASRIRVYSNQPQHF
-,TRBV9,TRBJ1-5,-,TGTGCCAGCAAGAACAGGGATAGCAATCAGCCCCAGCATTTT,CASKNRDSNQPQHF
-,TRBV6-5,TRBJ1-3,few,TGTGCCAGCAGCGCGGGAGACGCTGGAAACACCATATATTTT,CASSAGDAGNTIYF
-,TRBV30,TRBJ1-4,-,TGTGCCTGGACCACTACTTTGAGGGCAGCTAATGAAAAACTGTTTTTT,CAWTTTLRAANEKLFF
-,TRBV6-1,TRBJ2-3,-,TGTGCCAGCAATTTTGGCGATACGCAGTATTTT,CASNFGDTQYF
-,TRBV19,TRBJ1-5,-,TGTGCCAGTAGTTCCGGAGGAATACAGCCCCAGCATTTT,CASSSGGIQPQHF
TRBD1,TRBV5-8,TRBJ1-1,-,TGTGCCAGCAGCCCCCGGACAGGGAACACTGAAGCTTTCTTT,CASSPRTGNTEAFF